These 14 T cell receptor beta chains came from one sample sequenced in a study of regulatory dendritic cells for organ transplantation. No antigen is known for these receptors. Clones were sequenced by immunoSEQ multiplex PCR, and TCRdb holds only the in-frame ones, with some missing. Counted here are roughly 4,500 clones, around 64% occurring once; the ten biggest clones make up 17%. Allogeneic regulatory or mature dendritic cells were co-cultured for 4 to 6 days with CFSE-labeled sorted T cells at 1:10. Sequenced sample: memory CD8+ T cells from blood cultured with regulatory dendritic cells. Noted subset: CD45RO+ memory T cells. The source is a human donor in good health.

Here the CDR3 reads CATSVDRDNEQFF. The CDR3 DNA reads as TGTGCCACCAGTGTGGACAGAGACAATGAGCAGTTCTTC. The V and J genes are TRBV15 and TRBJ2-1; a weak D match, TRBD1 (6 bases). CDR1 LNHNV and CDR2 YYDKDF come from the germline V gene (reference sequence). The CDR3 loop spans 13 amino acids. V lost 6 bases to trimming and J lost 5 bases, with 11 bases between them.

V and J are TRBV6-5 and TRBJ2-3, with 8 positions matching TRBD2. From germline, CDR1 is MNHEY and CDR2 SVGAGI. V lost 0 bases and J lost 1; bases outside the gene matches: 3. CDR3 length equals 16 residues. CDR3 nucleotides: TGTGCCAGCAGTTACTCAACTAGCGGAGGCACAGATACGCAGTATTTT. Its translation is CASSYSTSGGTDTQYF.

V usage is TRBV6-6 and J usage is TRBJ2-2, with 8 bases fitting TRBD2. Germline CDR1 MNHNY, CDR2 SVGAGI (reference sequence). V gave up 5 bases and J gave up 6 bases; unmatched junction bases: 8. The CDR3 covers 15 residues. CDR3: CASSPPGGAAGELFF. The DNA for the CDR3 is TGTGCCAGCAGTCCACCCGGGGGGGCCGCCGGGGAGCTGTTTTTT.

The CDR3 DNA follows: TGTGCCAGCAGTTCCGGAGGGAGGTATTCACCCCTCCACTTT. It codes for CASSSGGRYSPLHF. V gene TRBV11-2 combines with J gene TRBJ1-6; D gene unclear. Germline lookup yields CDR1 SGHAT and CDR2 FQNNGV. The CDR3 length is 14 residues. V was clipped by 6 bases and J by 8 bases, with 14 bases between them.

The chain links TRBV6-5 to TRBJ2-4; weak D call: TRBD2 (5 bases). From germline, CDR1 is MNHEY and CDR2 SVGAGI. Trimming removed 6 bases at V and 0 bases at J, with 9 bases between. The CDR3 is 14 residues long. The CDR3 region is CASREEVAKNIQYF. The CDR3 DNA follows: TGTGCCAGCAGGGAGGAGGTAGCCAAAAACATTCAGTACTTC.

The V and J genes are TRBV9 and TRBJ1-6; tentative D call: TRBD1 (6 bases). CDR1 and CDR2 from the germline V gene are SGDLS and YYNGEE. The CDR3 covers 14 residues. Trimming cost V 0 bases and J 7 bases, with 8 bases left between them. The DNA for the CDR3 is TGTGCCAGCAGCGTAGGGACAGCCAATTCACCCCTCCACTTT. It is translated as CASSVGTANSPLHF.

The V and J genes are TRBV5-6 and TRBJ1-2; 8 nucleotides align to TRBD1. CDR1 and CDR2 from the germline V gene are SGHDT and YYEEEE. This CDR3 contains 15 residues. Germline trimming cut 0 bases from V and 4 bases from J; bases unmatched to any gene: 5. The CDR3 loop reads CASSLGTGSIYGYTF. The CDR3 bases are TGTGCCAGCAGCTTGGGGACAGGGTCTATCTATGGCTACACCTTC.

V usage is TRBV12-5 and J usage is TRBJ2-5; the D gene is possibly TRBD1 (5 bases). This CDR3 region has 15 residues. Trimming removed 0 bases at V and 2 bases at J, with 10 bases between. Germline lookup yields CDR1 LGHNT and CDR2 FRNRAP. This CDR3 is CASGLVIDRQETQYF. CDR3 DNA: TGTGCTAGTGGTTTGGTAATTGACAGACAAGAGACCCAGTACTTC. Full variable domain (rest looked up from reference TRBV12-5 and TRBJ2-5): DARVTQTPRHKVTEMGQEVTMRCQPILGHNTVFWYRQTMMQGLELLAYFRNRAPLDDSGMPKDRFSAEMPDATLATLKIQPSEPRDSAVYFCASGLVIDRQETQYFGPGTRLLVL.

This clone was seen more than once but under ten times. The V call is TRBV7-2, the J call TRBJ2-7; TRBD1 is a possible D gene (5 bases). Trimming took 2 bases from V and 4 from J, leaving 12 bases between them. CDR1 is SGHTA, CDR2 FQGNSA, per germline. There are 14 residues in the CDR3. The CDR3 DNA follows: TGTGCCAGCAGCTTATTGGACAAGTCTTACGAGCAGTACTTC. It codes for CASSLLDKSYEQYF.

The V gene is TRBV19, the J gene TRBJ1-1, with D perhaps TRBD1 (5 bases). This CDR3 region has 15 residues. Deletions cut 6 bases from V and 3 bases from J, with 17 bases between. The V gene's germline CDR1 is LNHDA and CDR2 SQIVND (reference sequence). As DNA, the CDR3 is TGTGCCAGTAGGTGGGCAGGGTACTTGGACACTGAAGCTTTCTTT. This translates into CASRWAGYLDTEAFF.

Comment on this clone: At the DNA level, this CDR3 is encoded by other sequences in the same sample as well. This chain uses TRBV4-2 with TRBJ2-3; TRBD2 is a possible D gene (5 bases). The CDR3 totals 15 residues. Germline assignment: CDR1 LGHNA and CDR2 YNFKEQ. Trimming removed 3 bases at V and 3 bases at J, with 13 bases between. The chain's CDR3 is CASSQDSRGTDTQYF. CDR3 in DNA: TGTGCCAGCAGCCAGGACTCCCGAGGTACAGATACGCAGTATTTT.

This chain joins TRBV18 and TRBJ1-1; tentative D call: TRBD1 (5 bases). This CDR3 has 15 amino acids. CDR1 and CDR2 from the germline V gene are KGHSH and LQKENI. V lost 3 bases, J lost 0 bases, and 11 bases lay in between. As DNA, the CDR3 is TGTGCCAGCTCACCTACAGGACCCGTGAACACTGAAGCTTTCTTT. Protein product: CASSPTGPVNTEAFF.

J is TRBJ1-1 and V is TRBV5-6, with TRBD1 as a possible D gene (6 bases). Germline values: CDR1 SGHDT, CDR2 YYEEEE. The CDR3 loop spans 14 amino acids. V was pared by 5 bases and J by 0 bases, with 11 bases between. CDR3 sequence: CASSGEGVNTEAFF. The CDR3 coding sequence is TGTGCCAGCAGTGGTGAGGGGGTGAACACTGAAGCTTTCTTT.

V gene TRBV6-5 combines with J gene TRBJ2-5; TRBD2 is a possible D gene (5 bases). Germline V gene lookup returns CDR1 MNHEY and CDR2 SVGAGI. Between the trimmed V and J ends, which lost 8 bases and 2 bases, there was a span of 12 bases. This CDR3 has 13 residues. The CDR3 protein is CASLQRGQETQYF. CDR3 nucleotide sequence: TGTGCCAGCCTCCAGAGAGGGCAAGAGACCCAGTACTTC.